This T cell receptor beta chain is drawn from a study of cytomegalovirus exposure and HLA in healthy donors. Trimming took 2 bases from V and 8 from J; bases not matched to a gene: 5. Looked up from germline, CDR1 is SGHDN and CDR2 is FVKESK. The CDR3 covers 15 residues. PCR involved 60 Vbeta and 13 Jbeta primers. Original handling: In a later analysis, around 12 million of approximately 86 million unique beta chains occurred in at least two donors. The method was immunoSEQ multiplex PCR; TCRdb's version includes in-frame clones alone and lacks a portion of them. From that table come the V and J calls and clone size; the DNA was used to work out D and trimming. This sample yields roughly 56,000 clones, of which around 87% are seen a single time; about 1.5% belongs to the top ten. Whole-study findings and limits: An analysis that was carried out later associated fewer than 20,000 TCR beta sequences with HLA alleles at 0.05 false discovery rate. TCR beta V- and J-gene trimming, according to a later analysis, was linked to a missense DCLRE1C variant. In vitro checks showed that three CMV-associated chains really do target CMV antigens.

This clone showed up just once. Antigen: not known. The clonotype was recovered from a man younger than 30 in good health and CMV-seronegative. The rearrangement links TRBV14 to TRBJ1-6; 8 bases align to TRBD1. Sequenced material: PBMCs. CDR3 bases: TGTGCCAGCAGCCAACAGGGGGCATGGGATTCACCCCTCCACTTT. Protein sequence: CASSQQGAWDSPLHF.